These 30 T cell receptor beta chains were sequenced from one sample in a study of T cell responses to AZD1222 COVID-19 vaccine. Libraries were prepared by immunoSEQ multiplex PCR; TCRdb keeps only in-frame clonotypes and omits some of them. The sample includes around 78,000 clones, roughly 91% of them seen just once. Specimen: peripheral blood, collected on day 0 of AZD1222 vaccination. All receptors derive from an adult in good health.

This sequence joins TRBV27 and TRBJ1-4, with D perhaps TRBD1 (5 bases). The CDR3 runs 14 residues. The germline V gene has CDR1 MNHEY and CDR2 SMNVEV (reference sequence). The V end lost 5 bases, the J end lost 5 bases, and 12 bases lay between the germline ends. CDR3 sequence: CASSLRGANEKLFF. The CDR3 DNA sequence: TGTGCCAGCAGTCTCCGGGGCGCAAATGAAAAACTGTTTTTT.

V gene TRBV5-1 combines with J gene TRBJ1-6; maybe TRBD1 (6 bases). The length of the CDR3 is 16 residues. The V and J ends lost 0 bases and 7 bases respectively, with 14 bases between them. Germline CDR1 is SGHRS and CDR2 is YFSETQ. CDR3 sequence: CASSLGAGVENSPLHF. For the CDR3, the DNA is TGCGCCAGCAGCTTGGGGGCAGGGGTCGAAAATTCACCCCTCCACTTT.

This clone was detected only once. The rearrangement joins TRBV9 to TRBJ1-6; D is uncertain. V lost 1 base and J 10 bases, leaving 15 bases between the germline ends. Per germline, CDR1 SGDLS and CDR2 YYNGEE. This CDR3 is 15 amino acids long. Here the CDR3 DNA reads TGTGCCAGCAGCGTAAATTGGGGAAGTCAATCACCCCTCCACTTT. Its translation is CASSVNWGSQSPLHF.

J is TRBJ2-3 and V is TRBV2; D could derive from TRBD1 or TRBD2 (5 bases each). The length of the CDR3 is 12 residues. V was shortened by 11 bases and J by 3 bases, with 12 bases between the two germline ends. Germline CDR1 and CDR2: SNHLY and FYNNEI. The CDR3 DNA reads TGTGCCGGGGGATTATCAACAGATACGCAGTATTTT. Amino acids: CAGGLSTDTQYF.

A single count supports this clone. The chain couples TRBV3-1 (or the pseudogene TRBV3-2) to TRBJ2-1; 14 nucleotides agree with TRBD2. The CDR3 consists of 16 residues. The V gene's germline CDR1 is LGHDT and CDR2 YNNKEL (reference sequence). V lost 5 bases to trimming and J lost 6 bases; unmatched junction nucleotides: 6. The CDR3 protein is CASSAGLAGGSNEQFF. For the CDR3, the DNA is TGTGCCAGCAGCGCTGGACTAGCGGGGGGCAGCAATGAGCAGTTCTTC.

This clone was observed a single time. The V gene is TRBV18, the J gene TRBJ1-2, with 7 bases fitting TRBD1. This CDR3 region has 13 residues. J lost 3 bases, V lost 8 bases, and 6 bases had no gene match. Per germline, CDR1 KGHSH and CDR2 LQKENI. This CDR3 reads CASAIQGDYGYTF. The CDR3 bases are TGTGCCAGCGCAATCCAGGGGGACTATGGCTACACCTTC.

The table lists this clone with a count of one. The chain carries TRBV6-2 or TRBV6-3 and TRBJ1-5, with D unclear. V lost 3 bases and J 0 bases, leaving 6 bases between the germline ends. CDR1 MNHEY and CDR2 SVGEGT come from the germline V gene. The CDR3 length is 14 residues. The CDR3 is CASSYAFSNQPQHF. CDR3 sequence (DNA): TGTGCCAGCAGTTATGCTTTTAGCAATCAGCCCCAGCATTTT.

The chain joins TRBV10-2 to TRBJ1-1, with 7 bases aligning to TRBD1. This CDR3 is built from 13 residues. Germline loops: CDR1 WSHSY, CDR2 SAAADI. The ends lost 8 bases at V and 0 bases at J; junction bases unmatched: 3. The CDR3 spells CASEGQMNTEAFF. CDR3 bases: TGCGCCAGCGAGGGACAGATGAACACTGAAGCTTTCTTT.

The chain joins TRBV2 to TRBJ2-3; possible D gene TRBD1, 6 bases. Trimming shortened V by 6 bases and J by 0 bases, and 10 bases separated the two germline ends. CDR1 is SNHLY and CDR2 is FYNNEI in the germline V gene. The CDR3 consists of 14 residues. Here the CDR3 reads CASRNRVSTDTQYF. The DNA for the CDR3 is TGTGCCAGCAGGAACAGGGTGAGCACAGATACGCAGTATTTT.

The J gene is TRBJ1-2, the V gene TRBV3-1 (or the pseudogene TRBV3-2), with a possible D match to TRBD1 (6 bases). The CDR3 is 13 residues long. Germline values: CDR1 LGHDT, CDR2 YNNKEL (reference sequence). Trimming shortened V by 6 bases and J by 2 bases, and 10 bases separated the two germline ends. The CDR3 region is CASRRQGNYGYTF. The CDR3 coding sequence is TGTGCCAGCAGACGGCAGGGGAACTATGGCTACACCTTC.

CDR3 residues: CASSKAINTGELFF. CDR3 in DNA: TGTGCCAGTAGTAAGGCAATAAACACCGGGGAGCTGTTTTTT. This rearrangement joins TRBV19 to TRBJ2-2, with D uncertain. Trimming pared 4 bases from V and 2 bases from J, leaving 8 bases between. Germline CDR1 LNHDA, CDR2 SQIVND (reference sequence). The CDR3 consists of 14 residues.

The chain links TRBV7-2 to TRBJ2-1; maybe TRBD1 (5 bases). Trimming removed 5 bases from V and 5 bases from J, with 16 bases in between. The CDR3 has 15 residues. The germline gives CDR1 SGHTA, CDR2 FQGNSA. As DNA, the CDR3 is TGTGCCAGCAGCACTATTACTAACAGGAACAATGAGCAGTTCTTC. Translated: CASSTITNRNNEQFF.

V gene TRBV7-9 combines with J gene TRBJ2-7, with 7 bases aligning to TRBD2. V gave up 5 bases and J gave up 2 bases; unmatched junction bases: 6. The CDR3 consists of 14 residues. CDR1 and CDR2 from the germline V gene are SEHNR and FQNEAQ (reference sequence). The CDR3 DNA reads as TGTGCCAGCAGCCCTGATGGGGGGGCCTACGAGCAGTACTTC. Translated, it gives CASSPDGGAYEQYF.

This clone was seen once. The chain links TRBV4-3 to TRBJ1-2, with TRBD1 as a possible D gene (6 bases). Germline V gene lookup returns CDR1 LGHNA and CDR2 YSLEER. Trimming stripped 0 bases from V and 7 bases from J, with 12 bases between. The CDR3 sequence is 14 residues long. The CDR3 here is CASSQDLGGAGYTF. As DNA, the CDR3 is TGCGCCAGCAGCCAAGATTTGGGGGGCGCTGGCTACACCTTC.

The chain couples TRBV18 to TRBJ1-1; D perhaps matches TRBD1 (6 bases). Trimming shortened V by 5 bases and J by 5 bases, and 18 bases separated the two germline ends. CDR1 and CDR2 from the germline V gene are KGHSH and LQKENI. The CDR3 length is 15 residues. The CDR3 DNA reads as TGTGCCAGCTCAGTCAGGGGAGGCGAGGGAACTGAAGCTTTCTTT. Amino acids: CASSVRGGEGTEAFF.

This chain uses TRBV27 with TRBJ1-6; D possibly corresponds to TRBD1 (5 bases). The germline CDR1 and CDR2 sequences are MNHEY and SMNVEV (reference sequence). Trimming took 3 bases from V and 8 from J, leaving 5 bases between them. The CDR3 is 12 amino acids. The CDR3, as DNA: TGTGCCAGCAGTTTGGGGCATTCACCCCTCCACTTT. This translates into CASSLGHSPLHF.

The chain joins TRBV5-4 to TRBJ1-2; D not certain. CDR1 and CDR2 (germline): SGHNT, YYREEE (reference sequence). CDR3 size: 14 residues. V lost 1 base and J lost 4, with 11 bases in between. This CDR3 is CASSLRGSSYGYTF. CDR3 in DNA: TGTGCCAGCAGCTTGCGAGGGTCCTCCTATGGCTACACCTTC. Full variable domain (rest looked up from reference TRBV5-4 and TRBJ1-2): ETGVTQSPTHLIKTRGQQVTLRCSSQSGHNTVSWYQQALGQGPQFIFQYYREEENGRGNFPPRFSGLQFPNYSSELNVNALELDDSALYLCASSLRGSSYGYTFGSGTRLTVV.

The chain recombines TRBV4-2 with TRBJ1-6; D is uncertain. This CDR3 spans 19 amino acids. Trimming cost V 0 bases and J 9 bases, with 24 bases left between them. The V gene's germline CDR1 is LGHNA and CDR2 YNFKEQ. The CDR3 region has the DNA TGTGCCAGCAGCCAAGATTCCTGGTCCCGGTCAAGTAATAGTTCACCCCTCCACTTT. This sequence encodes CASSQDSWSRSSNSSPLHF.

J is TRBJ1-2 and V is TRBV27; D gene ambiguous. Per germline, CDR1 MNHEY and CDR2 SMNVEV (reference sequence). V gave up 6 bases and J gave up 3 bases, with 11 bases separating them. This CDR3 spans 13 amino acids. In nucleotides, the CDR3 is TGTGCCAGCAGCCTCAGAGTGGACTATGGCTACACCTTC. Translation gives CASSLRVDYGYTF.

This rearrangement joins TRBV4-1 to TRBJ1-3, with D maybe TRBD1 (5 bases). The CDR3 covers 18 residues. Trimming cost V 1 base and J 1 base, with 17 bases left between them. Looked up from germline, CDR1 is MGHRA and CDR2 is YSYEKL. For the CDR3, the DNA is TGCGCCAGCAGCCAAGCTTGGAGGGGAAGGGAGTCTGGAAACACCATATATTTT. Amino acids: CASSQAWRGRESGNTIYF.

This chain connects TRBV28 to TRBJ1-4, with TRBD1 as a possible D gene (5 bases). Germline assignment: CDR1 MDHEN and CDR2 SYDVKM. The CDR3 length is 16 residues. V shed 3 bases and J shed 1 base, with 12 bases lying between them. The CDR3 DNA reads TGTGCCAGCAGTTTCGGGCAGGGTATAACTAATGAAAAACTGTTTTTT. It translates to CASSFGQGITNEKLFF.

This clone showed up just a few times. The chain links TRBV27 to TRBJ2-1; possible D gene TRBD2, 6 bases. This CDR3 is 15 amino acids long. Per germline, CDR1 MNHEY and CDR2 SMNVEV (reference sequence). The V end was cut by 6 bases, the J end by 6 bases, with 18 bases between. CDR3 amino acids: CASSLGTGLSNEQFF. CDR3 nucleotide sequence: TGTGCCAGCAGCCTCGGGACGGGACTTAGCAATGAGCAGTTCTTC.

The chain recombines TRBV6-5 with TRBJ1-1; 7 bases are shared with TRBD1. The CDR3 has 13 residues. Germline assignment: CDR1 MNHEY and CDR2 SVGAGI. J gave up 4 bases and V 7 bases, and 6 bases lay outside the gene matches. The CDR3 DNA sequence: TGTGCCAGCAACTTGCAGGGGGGCACTGAAGCTTTCTTT. This gives the protein CASNLQGGTEAFF.

The chain couples TRBV4-1 to TRBJ1-5; the D is unclear. Between the trimmed V and J ends, which lost 0 bases and 3 bases, there was a span of 6 bases. This CDR3 comprises 14 residues. The V gene's germline CDR1 is MGHRA and CDR2 YSYEKL. The CDR3, as DNA: TGCGCCAGCAGCCAAGACGCGCACAATCAGCCCCAGCATTTT. Its protein product is CASSQDAHNQPQHF.

The gene calls are TRBV9 and TRBJ2-1; TRBD2 matches 7 bases. The CDR3 extends over 15 amino acids. Germline V gene sequence: CDR1 SGDLS, CDR2 YYNGEE. V lost 2 bases, J lost 6 bases, and 8 bases stayed unmatched. CDR3 bases: TGTGCCAGCAGCGTCGCCACGGGACTAAGCAATGAGCAGTTCTTC. Its translation is CASSVATGLSNEQFF.

This chain joins TRBV24-1 and TRBJ1-2; D perhaps matches TRBD1 (5 bases). V was clipped by 6 bases and J by 5 bases, with 21 bases between them. The CDR3 runs 16 residues. Per germline, CDR1 KGHDR and CDR2 SFDVKD. CDR3 sequence (DNA): TGTGCCACCAGTAGTGGGACCGCGGAATCGTGGTATGGCTACACCTTC. Residues: CATSSGTAESWYGYTF.

This clone was picked up many times. This chain uses TRBV10-2 with TRBJ1-5; D might be TRBD1 (6 bases). The CDR3 has 11 amino acids. Looked up from germline, CDR1 is WSHSY and CDR2 is SAAADI. V was cut by 5 bases and J by 15 bases, with 14 bases left in between. The CDR3 DNA sequence: TGCGCCAGCAGTACGGACAGCGTGGTGCATTTT. It yields the protein CASSTDSVVHF.

The chain employs TRBV7-8 and TRBJ2-7, with TRBD1 matching 7 bases. V trimming: 0 bases; J trimming: 2 bases; junction bases outside the gene matches: 4. Germline V lookup: CDR1 SGHVS, CDR2 FQNEAQ. This CDR3 spans 15 amino acids. For the CDR3, the DNA is TGTGCCAGCAGCTTAGCGCCGGGACAGCCCTACGAGCAGTACTTC. It specifies CASSLAPGQPYEQYF.

The CDR3 protein is CASSLVGTGGGWETQYF. DNA of the CDR3: TGTGCCAGCAGCTTAGTTGGTACAGGGGGAGGGTGGGAGACCCAGTACTTC. This sequence joins TRBV7-2 and TRBJ2-5, with D possibly TRBD1 on 8 matching bases. There are 17 residues in the CDR3. V lost 1 base and J lost 5, with 20 bases in between. The germline CDR1 and CDR2 sequences are SGHTA and FQGNSA.

V is TRBV28 and J is TRBJ1-6; D gene uncertain. From germline, CDR1 is MDHEN and CDR2 SYDVKM. Trimming shortened V by 2 bases and J by 3 bases, and 8 bases separated the two germline ends. The CDR3 contains 15 residues. The CDR3: CASSLRTYYNSPLHF. The CDR3 DNA reads as TGTGCCAGCAGTTTAAGGACCTACTATAATTCACCCCTCCACTTT. The variable domain in full, completed from reference TRBV28 and TRBJ1-6, reads DVKVTQSSRYLVKRTGEKVFLECVQDMDHENMFWYRQDPGLGLRLIYFSYDVKMKEKGDIPEGYSVSREKKERFSLILESASTNQTSMYLCASSLRTYYNSPLHFGNGTRLTVT.